The clone carrying this T cell receptor beta chain was seen at least ten times. The sample originates from a study of T-cell reconstitution after alpha-beta-depleted transplantation in children. The authors prepared the TCRbeta library with unique molecular identifiers. MiXCR, applied by TCRdb to the PCR reads, yields one record per CDR3 protein. The sample has about 72,000 distinct CDR3 sequences, about 7% seen once. Trimming shortened V by 8 bases and J by 7 bases, and 12 bases separated the two germline ends. Germline CDR1 reads ENHRY; CDR2 reads SYGVKD. The CDR3 is made up of 12 amino acids. The chain uses TRBV10-3 and TRBJ2-1; no clear D gene. This clonotype was sampled from a human donor who donated a stem cell graft to a child with acute lymphoblastic leukemia. Source: PBMCs from the stem cell graft donor, taken from the stem cell graft. CDR3 DNA: TGTGCCATCGGCCCACAGCTTAATGAGCAGTTCTTC. This codes for CAIGPQLNEQFF.